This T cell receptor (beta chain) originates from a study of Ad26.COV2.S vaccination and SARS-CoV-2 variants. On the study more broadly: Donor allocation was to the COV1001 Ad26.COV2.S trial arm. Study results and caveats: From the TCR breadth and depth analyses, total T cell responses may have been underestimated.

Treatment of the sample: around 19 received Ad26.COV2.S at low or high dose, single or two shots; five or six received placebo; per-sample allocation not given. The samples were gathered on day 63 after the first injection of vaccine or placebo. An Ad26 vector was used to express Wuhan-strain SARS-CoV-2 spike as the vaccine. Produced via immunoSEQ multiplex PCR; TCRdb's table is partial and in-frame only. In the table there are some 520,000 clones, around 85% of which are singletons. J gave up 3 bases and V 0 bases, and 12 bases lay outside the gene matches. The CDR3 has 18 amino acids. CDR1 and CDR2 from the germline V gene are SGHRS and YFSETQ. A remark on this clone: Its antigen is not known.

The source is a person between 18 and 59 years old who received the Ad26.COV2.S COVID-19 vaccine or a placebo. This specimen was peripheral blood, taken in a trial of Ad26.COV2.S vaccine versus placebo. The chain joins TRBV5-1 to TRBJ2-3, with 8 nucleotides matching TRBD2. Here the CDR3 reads CASSLGAGGSGKTDTQYF. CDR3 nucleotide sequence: TGCGCCAGCAGCTTGGGGGCAGGAGGTAGCGGGAAAACAGATACGCAGTATTTT.